This is a list of T cell receptor beta chains from one sample in a study of monozygotic twins with inflammatory bowel disease. With the 5' RACE reads reprocessed, TCRdb shows one record per CDR3 protein and no DNA. This sample contains around 450,000 distinct CDR3 sequences. Sequencing input: blood. Receptors originate from a human donor with ulcerative colitis or Crohn's disease, or a healthy co-twin of an affected twin (not recorded which). Both conserved end residues are part of each CDR3.

CDR3aa: CASSGRGYYNEQFF
v_gene: TRBV12-3/TRBV12-4
j_gene: TRBJ2-1
len: 14

CDR3aa: CASSDAGGTDIQYF
v_gene: TRBV25-1
j_gene: TRBJ2-4
len: 14

CDR3aa: CASSSTEGTGELFF
v_gene: TRBV11-2
j_gene: TRBJ2-2
len: 14

CDR3aa: CASSVGGRGDQPQHF
v_gene: TRBV9
j_gene: TRBJ1-5
len: 15

CDR3aa: CASSLGGSRVSYGYTF
v_gene: TRBV7-9
j_gene: TRBJ1-2
len: 16

CDR3aa: CASSSAGLAGGPAYNEQFF
v_gene: TRBV5-4
j_gene: TRBJ2-1
len: 19

CDR3aa: CSVAGPLKYEQYF
v_gene: TRBV29-1
j_gene: TRBJ2-7
len: 13

CDR3aa: CASSRRDKSYEQYF
v_gene: TRBV7-9
j_gene: TRBJ2-7
len: 14

CDR3aa: CASVAGNTDTQYF
v_gene: TRBV10-2
j_gene: TRBJ2-3
len: 13

CDR3aa: CASSPAVSGQPQHF
v_gene: TRBV5-1
j_gene: TRBJ1-5
len: 14

CDR3aa: CASSSGQPKGTYEQYF
v_gene: TRBV5-1
j_gene: TRBJ2-7
len: 16

CDR3aa: CASSVALAGGLTDTQYF
v_gene: TRBV9
j_gene: TRBJ2-3
len: 17

CDR3aa: CASSTARQVLGSYNSPLHF
v_gene: TRBV11-2
j_gene: TRBJ1-6
len: 19

CDR3aa: CASSLAGTGENIQYF
v_gene: TRBV5-1
j_gene: TRBJ2-4
len: 15

CDR3aa: CASSLTSGHSYEQYF
v_gene: TRBV19
j_gene: TRBJ2-7
len: 15

CDR3aa: CASSRTGGPNSYNEQFF
v_gene: TRBV19
j_gene: TRBJ2-1
len: 17

CDR3aa: CASSYSGWGAYEQYF
v_gene: TRBV6-5
j_gene: TRBJ2-7
len: 15

CDR3aa: CASSLWGGDTEAFF
v_gene: TRBV5-1
j_gene: TRBJ1-1
len: 14

CDR3aa: CASSPQDGNYGYTF
v_gene: TRBV7-2
j_gene: TRBJ1-2
len: 14

CDR3aa: CASSLAGPLHTEAFF
v_gene: TRBV11-2
j_gene: TRBJ1-1
len: 15

CDR3aa: CASGLLSPGPQHF
v_gene: TRBV12-5
j_gene: TRBJ1-5
len: 13

CDR3aa: CASSPAGTALQETQYF
v_gene: TRBV5-4
j_gene: TRBJ2-5
len: 16

CDR3aa: CASSYKGAGNSPLHF
v_gene: TRBV6-5
j_gene: TRBJ1-6
len: 15

CDR3aa: CASSEVTYYNEQFF
v_gene: TRBV2
j_gene: TRBJ2-1
len: 14

CDR3aa: CASKVTGVTEAFF
v_gene: TRBV4-2
j_gene: TRBJ1-1
len: 13

CDR3aa: CASSTASSYEQYF
v_gene: TRBV5-1
j_gene: TRBJ2-7
len: 13

CDR3aa: CASRLAGGPQETQYF
v_gene: TRBV7-6
j_gene: TRBJ2-5
len: 15

CDR3aa: CASSPSDLRYEQYF
v_gene: TRBV18
j_gene: TRBJ2-7
len: 14

CDR3aa: CASRSQGSTYEQYF
v_gene: TRBV2
j_gene: TRBJ2-7
len: 14

CDR3aa: CASSSDGYQETQYF
v_gene: TRBV12-3/TRBV12-4
j_gene: TRBJ2-5
len: 14

CDR3aa: CASSYDSYPGELFF
v_gene: TRBV6-5
j_gene: TRBJ2-2
len: 14

CDR3aa: CASKEGNGELFF
v_gene: TRBV28
j_gene: TRBJ2-2
len: 12

CDR3aa: CASSLVVASGNEQFF
v_gene: TRBV5-1
j_gene: TRBJ2-1
len: 15

CDR3aa: CASSLGQVSPLHF
v_gene: TRBV7-2
j_gene: TRBJ1-6
len: 13

CDR3aa: CASSLDLAGLTYEQYF
v_gene: TRBV28
j_gene: TRBJ2-7
len: 16

CDR3aa: CASGLRGQNIQYF
v_gene: TRBV7-2
j_gene: TRBJ2-4
len: 13

CDR3aa: CASSEGERDLHF
v_gene: TRBV2
j_gene: TRBJ1-6
len: 12

CDR3aa: CAISESRAGGNEQFF
v_gene: TRBV10-3
j_gene: TRBJ2-1
len: 15

CDR3aa: CASSHTSTGKGYGYTF
v_gene: TRBV25-1
j_gene: TRBJ1-2
len: 16

CDR3aa: CAWSRDGNTEAFF
v_gene: TRBV30
j_gene: TRBJ1-1
len: 13

CDR3aa: CASRGRFSYNSPLHF
v_gene: TRBV6-1
j_gene: TRBJ1-6
len: 15

CDR3aa: CASSIGTGGIDEQFF
v_gene: TRBV5-5
j_gene: TRBJ2-1
len: 15

CDR3aa: CASSLWAGGPDEQFF
v_gene: TRBV5-1
j_gene: TRBJ2-1
len: 15

CDR3aa: CSGTEGQEFEPQHF
v_gene: TRBV20-1
j_gene: TRBJ1-5
len: 14

CDR3aa: CANSPLAGAYTGELFF
v_gene: TRBV5-1
j_gene: TRBJ2-2
len: 16

CDR3aa: CASIQGAMAYEQYF
v_gene: TRBV6-1
j_gene: TRBJ2-7
len: 14

CDR3aa: CSALSTGKTSYNEQFF
v_gene: TRBV20-1
j_gene: TRBJ2-1
len: 16

CDR3aa: CASSQATSGGASDTQYF
v_gene: TRBV4-1
j_gene: TRBJ2-3
len: 17

CDR3aa: CATSVGQGTYNEQFF
v_gene: TRBV24-1
j_gene: TRBJ2-1
len: 15

CDR3aa: CASSLSPEVQTYEQYF
v_gene: TRBV28
j_gene: TRBJ2-7
len: 16

CDR3aa: CASSPQTGRTNTGELFF
v_gene: TRBV7-2
j_gene: TRBJ2-2
len: 17

CDR3aa: CASSLGQGPGELFF
v_gene: TRBV11-2
j_gene: TRBJ2-2
len: 14

CDR3aa: CASSFDSGQGKDTQYF
v_gene: TRBV7-9
j_gene: TRBJ2-3
len: 16

CDR3aa: CASSFGPSSTYNEQFF
v_gene: TRBV5-1
j_gene: TRBJ2-1
len: 16